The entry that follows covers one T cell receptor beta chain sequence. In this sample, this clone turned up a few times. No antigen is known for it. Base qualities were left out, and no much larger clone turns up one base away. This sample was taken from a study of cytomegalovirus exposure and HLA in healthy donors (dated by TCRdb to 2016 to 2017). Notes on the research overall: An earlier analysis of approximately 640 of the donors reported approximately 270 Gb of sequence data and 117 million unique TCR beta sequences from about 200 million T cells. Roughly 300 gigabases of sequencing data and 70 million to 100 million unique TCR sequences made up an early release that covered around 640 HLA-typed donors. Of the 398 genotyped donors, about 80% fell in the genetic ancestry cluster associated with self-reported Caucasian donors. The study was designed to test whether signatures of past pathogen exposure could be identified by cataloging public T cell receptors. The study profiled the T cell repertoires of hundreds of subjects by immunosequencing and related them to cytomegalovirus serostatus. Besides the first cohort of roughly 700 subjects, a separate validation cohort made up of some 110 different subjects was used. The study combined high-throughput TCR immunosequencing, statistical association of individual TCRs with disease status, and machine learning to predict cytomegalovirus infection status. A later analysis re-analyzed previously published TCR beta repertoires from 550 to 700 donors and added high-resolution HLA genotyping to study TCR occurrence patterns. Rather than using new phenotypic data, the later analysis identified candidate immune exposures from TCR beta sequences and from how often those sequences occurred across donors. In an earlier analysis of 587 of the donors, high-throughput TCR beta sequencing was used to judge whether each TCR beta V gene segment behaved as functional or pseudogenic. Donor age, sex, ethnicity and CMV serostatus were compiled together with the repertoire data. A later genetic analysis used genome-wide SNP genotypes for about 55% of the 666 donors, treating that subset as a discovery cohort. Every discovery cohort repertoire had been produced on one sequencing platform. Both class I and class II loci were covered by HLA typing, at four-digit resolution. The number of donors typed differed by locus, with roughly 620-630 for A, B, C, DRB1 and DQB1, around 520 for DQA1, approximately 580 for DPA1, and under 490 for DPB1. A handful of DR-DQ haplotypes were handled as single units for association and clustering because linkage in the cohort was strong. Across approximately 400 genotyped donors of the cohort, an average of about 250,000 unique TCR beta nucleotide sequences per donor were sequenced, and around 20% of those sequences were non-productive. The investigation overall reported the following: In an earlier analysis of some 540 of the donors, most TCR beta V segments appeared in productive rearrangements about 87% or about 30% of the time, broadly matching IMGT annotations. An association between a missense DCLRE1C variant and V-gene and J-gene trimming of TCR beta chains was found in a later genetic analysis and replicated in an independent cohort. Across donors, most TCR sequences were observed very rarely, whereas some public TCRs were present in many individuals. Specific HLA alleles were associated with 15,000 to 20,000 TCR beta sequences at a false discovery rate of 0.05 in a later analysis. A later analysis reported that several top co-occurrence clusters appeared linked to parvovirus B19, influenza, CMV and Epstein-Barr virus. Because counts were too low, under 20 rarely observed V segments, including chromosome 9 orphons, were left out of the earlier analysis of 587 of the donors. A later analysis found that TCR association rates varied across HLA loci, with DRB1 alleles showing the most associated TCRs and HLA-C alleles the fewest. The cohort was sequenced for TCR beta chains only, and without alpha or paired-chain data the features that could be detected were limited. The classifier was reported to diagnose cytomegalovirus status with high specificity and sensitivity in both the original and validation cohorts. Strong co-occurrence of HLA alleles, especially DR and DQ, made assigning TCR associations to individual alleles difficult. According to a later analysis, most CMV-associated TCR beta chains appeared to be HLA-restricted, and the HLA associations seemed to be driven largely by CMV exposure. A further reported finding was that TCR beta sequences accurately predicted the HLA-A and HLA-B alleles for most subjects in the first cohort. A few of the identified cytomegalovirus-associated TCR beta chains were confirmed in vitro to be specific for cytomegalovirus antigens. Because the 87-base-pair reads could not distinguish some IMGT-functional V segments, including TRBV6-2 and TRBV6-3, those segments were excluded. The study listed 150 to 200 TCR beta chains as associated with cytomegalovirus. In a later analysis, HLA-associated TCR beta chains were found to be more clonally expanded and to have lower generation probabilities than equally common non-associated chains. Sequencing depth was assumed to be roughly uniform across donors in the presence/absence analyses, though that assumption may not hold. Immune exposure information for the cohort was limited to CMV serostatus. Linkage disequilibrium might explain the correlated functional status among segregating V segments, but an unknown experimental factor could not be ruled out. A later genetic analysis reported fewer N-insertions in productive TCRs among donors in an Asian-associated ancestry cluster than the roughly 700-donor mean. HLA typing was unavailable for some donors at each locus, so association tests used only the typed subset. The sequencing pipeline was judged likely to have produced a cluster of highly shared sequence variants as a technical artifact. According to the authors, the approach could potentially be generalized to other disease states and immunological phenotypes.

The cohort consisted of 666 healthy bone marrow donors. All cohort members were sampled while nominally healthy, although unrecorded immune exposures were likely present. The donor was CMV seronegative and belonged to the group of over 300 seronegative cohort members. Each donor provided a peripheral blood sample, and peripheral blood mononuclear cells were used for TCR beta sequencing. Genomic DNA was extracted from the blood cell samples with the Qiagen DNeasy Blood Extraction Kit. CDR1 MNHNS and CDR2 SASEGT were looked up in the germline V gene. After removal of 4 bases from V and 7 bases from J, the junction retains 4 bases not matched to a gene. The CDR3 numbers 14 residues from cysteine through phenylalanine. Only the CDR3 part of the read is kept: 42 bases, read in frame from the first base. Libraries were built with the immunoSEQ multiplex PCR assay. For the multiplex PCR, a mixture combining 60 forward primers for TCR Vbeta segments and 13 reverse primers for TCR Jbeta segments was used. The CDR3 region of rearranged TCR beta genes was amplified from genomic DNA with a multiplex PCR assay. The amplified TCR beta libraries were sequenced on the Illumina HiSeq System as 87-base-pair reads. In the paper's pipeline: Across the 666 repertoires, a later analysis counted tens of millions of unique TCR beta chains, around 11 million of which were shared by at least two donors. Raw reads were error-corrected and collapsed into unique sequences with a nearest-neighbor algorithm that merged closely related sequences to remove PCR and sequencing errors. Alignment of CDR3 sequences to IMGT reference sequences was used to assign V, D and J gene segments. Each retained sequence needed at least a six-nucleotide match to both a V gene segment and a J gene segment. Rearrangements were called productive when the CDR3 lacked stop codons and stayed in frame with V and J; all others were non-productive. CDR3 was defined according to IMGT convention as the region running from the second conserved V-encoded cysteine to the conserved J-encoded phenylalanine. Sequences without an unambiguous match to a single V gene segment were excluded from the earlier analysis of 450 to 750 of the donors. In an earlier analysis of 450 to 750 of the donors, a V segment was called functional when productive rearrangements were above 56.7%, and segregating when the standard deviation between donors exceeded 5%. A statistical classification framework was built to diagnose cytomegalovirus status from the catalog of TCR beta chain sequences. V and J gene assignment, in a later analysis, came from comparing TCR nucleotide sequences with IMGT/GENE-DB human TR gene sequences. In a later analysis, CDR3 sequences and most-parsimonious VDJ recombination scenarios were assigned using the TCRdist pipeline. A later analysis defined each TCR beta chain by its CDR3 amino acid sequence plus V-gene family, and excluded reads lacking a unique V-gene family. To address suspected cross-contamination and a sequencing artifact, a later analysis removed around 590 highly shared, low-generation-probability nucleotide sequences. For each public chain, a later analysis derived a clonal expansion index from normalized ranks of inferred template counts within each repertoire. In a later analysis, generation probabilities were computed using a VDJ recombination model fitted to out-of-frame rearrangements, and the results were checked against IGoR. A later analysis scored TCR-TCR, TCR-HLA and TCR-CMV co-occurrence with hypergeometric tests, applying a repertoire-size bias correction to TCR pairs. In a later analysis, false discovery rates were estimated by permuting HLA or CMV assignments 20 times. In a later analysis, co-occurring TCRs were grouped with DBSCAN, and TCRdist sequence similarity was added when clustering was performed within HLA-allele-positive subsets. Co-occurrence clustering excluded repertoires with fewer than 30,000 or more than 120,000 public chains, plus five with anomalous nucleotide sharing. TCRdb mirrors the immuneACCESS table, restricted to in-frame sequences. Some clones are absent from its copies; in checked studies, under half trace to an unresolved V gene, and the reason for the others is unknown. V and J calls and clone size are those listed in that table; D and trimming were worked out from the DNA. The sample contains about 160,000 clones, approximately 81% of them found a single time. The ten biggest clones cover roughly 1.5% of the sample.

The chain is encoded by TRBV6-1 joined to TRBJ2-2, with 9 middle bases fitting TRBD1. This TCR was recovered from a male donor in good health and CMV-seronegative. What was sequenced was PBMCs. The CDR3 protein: CASSAGTGHGELFF. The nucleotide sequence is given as TGTGCCAGCAGTGCCGGGACAGGGCACGGGGAGCTGTTTTTT.